These 23 T cell receptor beta chains originate from one sample sequenced in a study of blood T cell repertoires in COVID-19. Measured with immunoSEQ multiplex PCR; TCRdb has only the in-frame clones, and not every one. This sample carries over 85,000 clones, around 85% of them seen once, and the ten largest clones take around 12%. Sequenced input: peripheral blood. These receptors were obtained from a human donor in a cohort sampled during active COVID-19.

The gene calls are TRBV2 and TRBJ2-7; 7 bases agree with TRBD2. Per the germline V gene, CDR1 is SNHLY and CDR2 is FYNNEI. This CDR3 is 13 amino acids long. After removal of 8 bases from V and 2 bases from J, the junction contained 6 bases not matched to a gene. CDR3 sequence (DNA): TGTGCCAGCTGCCGACTAGCTACCTACGAGCAGTACTTC. It encodes CASCRLATYEQYF.

V gene TRBV28 combines with J gene TRBJ1-2, with 8 bases aligning to TRBD1. After removal of 6 bases from V and 6 bases from J, the junction contained 0 bases not matched to a gene. Germline V gives CDR1 MDHEN, CDR2 SYDVKM. This CDR3 contains 11 residues. CDR3 in amino acids: CASRDRDGYTF. CDR3 DNA sequence: TGTGCCAGCAGGGACAGGGATGGCTACACCTTC.

The chain links TRBV10-3 to TRBJ1-3; possibly TRBD1 for D (6 bases). Germline V gives CDR1 ENHRY, CDR2 SYGVKD. With 6 bases removed from V and 11 bases from J, the gap between germline ends came to 20 bases. This CDR3 region has 14 residues. Here the CDR3 reads CAIRSNRDGNAIYF. CDR3 nucleotides: TGTGCCATCAGATCTAACAGGGACGGGAACGCCATATATTTT.

The chain carries TRBV18 and TRBJ1-1; 7 nucleotides agree with TRBD1. The V gene end was trimmed by 3 bases and the J gene end by 1 base; junction bases not matched to a gene: 2. This CDR3 is built from 14 residues. Germline values: CDR1 KGHSH, CDR2 LQKENI. CDR3 sequence reads: CASSPGTANTEAFF. The CDR3 nucleotides read TGTGCCAGCTCACCCGGGACAGCGAACACTGAAGCTTTCTTT.

The J gene is TRBJ2-1, the V gene TRBV5-1; D is perhaps TRBD2 (6 bases). The CDR3 has 16 amino acids. CDR1 SGHRS and CDR2 YFSETQ come from the germline V gene. Between the trimmed V and J ends, which lost 4 bases and 0 bases, there was a span of 14 bases. Here the CDR3 reads CASSGRTESSYNEQFF. The DNA of the CDR3 is TGCGCCAGCAGCGGGAGGACGGAGAGCTCCTACAATGAGCAGTTCTTC.

Notes on this clone: An end of the junction differs from the germline gene, which may be a read error. This chain joins TRBV7-2 and TRBJ1-2; the match to TRBD1 covers 10 bases. Per the germline V gene, CDR1 is SGHTA and CDR2 is FQGNSA. The length of the CDR3 is 13 residues. The CDR3, as DNA: TGTGCCCGCAGCCTGGGGACAGGGGAGGGCTACACCTTC. It translates to CARSLGTGEGYTF.

This clone was found a few times. J is TRBJ2-1 and V is TRBV3-1 (or the pseudogene TRBV3-2); D is perhaps TRBD2 (5 bases). CDR3 length equals 13 residues. Germline CDR1 and CDR2: LGHDT and YNNKEL (reference sequence). Trimming stripped 3 bases from V and 12 bases from J, with 15 bases between. The CDR3 bases are TGTGCCAGCAGCCATACTAGAGACGGTGTGCAGTTCTTC. As protein: CASSHTRDGVQFF.

The J gene is TRBJ1-3, the V gene TRBV6-5; 10 bases line up with TRBD1. The CDR3 sequence is 15 residues long. Trimming removed 2 bases from V and 3 bases from J; junction bases left unmatched: 1. Germline lookup yields CDR1 MNHEY and CDR2 SVGAGI. DNA for the CDR3: TGTGCCAGCAGTTACGGGACAGGGGTTGGAAACACCATATATTTT. Protein sequence: CASSYGTGVGNTIYF.

This clone was detected only a few times. J is TRBJ2-7 and V is TRBV5-1; tentative D call: TRBD1 (6 bases). CDR3 length: 15 residues. V was trimmed by 0 bases and J by 6 bases, leaving 16 bases between them. In germline, CDR1 is SGHRS, CDR2 YFSETQ. CDR3 sequence reads: CASSLEGGRSGEQYF. The CDR3 coding sequence is TGCGCCAGCAGCTTGGAAGGGGGTCGGTCGGGCGAGCAGTACTTC. Variable domain in full (rest from reference TRBV5-1 and TRBJ2-7): KAGVTQTPRYLIKTRGQQVTLSCSPISGHRSVSWYQQTPGQGLQFLFEYFSETQRNKGNFPGRFSGRQFSNSRSEMNVSTLELGDSALYLCASSLEGGRSGEQYFGPGTRLTVT.

This clone appeared a few times. V gene TRBV15 combines with J gene TRBJ2-2, with D possibly TRBD1 on 5 matching bases. This CDR3 has 14 residues. The germline V gene encodes CDR1 LNHNV and CDR2 YYDKDF (reference sequence). V was pared by 5 bases and J by 5 bases, with 12 bases between. The CDR3 DNA reads as TGTGCCACCAGCGTGCGTCAGGGTACCGGGGAGCTGTTTTTT. Protein: CATSVRQGTGELFF.

J is TRBJ2-1 and V is TRBV21-1; the tabulated D call, TRBD1, remains unverified against the DNA. TRBV21-1 is an annotated pseudogene. CDR3 length equals 14 residues. The CDR3 DNA follows: TGTGCCAGCAGCCACCGGACAGTATACAATGAGCAGTTCTTC. Its translation: CASSHRTVYNEQFF.

The CDR3 sequence: CAWGETGGVFF. For the CDR3, the DNA is TGTGCCTGGGGTGAAACAGGGGGGGTGTTCTTC. V is TRBV30 and J is TRBJ2-1; D might be TRBD1 (8 bases). V lost 5 bases, J lost 15 bases, and 17 bases lay in between. CDR3 size: 11 residues. Germline CDR1 and CDR2: GTSNPN and SVGIG (reference sequence).

V is TRBV5-3 and J is TRBJ1-1, with 9 bases matching TRBD1. TRBV5-3 is filed as an ORF, its function uncertain. V shed 5 bases and J 5 bases; nucleotides not matched to a gene: 25. The CDR3 contains 20 residues. The DNA for the CDR3 is TGTGCCAGAAGATTTCATCCCCCCGGGCCTATACAGGGGGCGAGGACTGAAGCTTTCTTT. It is translated as CARRFHPPGPIQGARTEAFF.

The V call is TRBV7-2, the J call TRBJ2-7; D may be TRBD2 (5 bases). Trimming left V 1 base short and J 7 bases short, with 14 bases between. Germline V gives CDR1 SGHTA, CDR2 FQGNSA. The CDR3 is 14 amino acids. CDR3 in DNA: TGTGCCAGCAGCTTAGTAGAGGGAGCCAGGGAGCAGTACTTC. Its protein product is CASSLVEGAREQYF.

This CDR3 is CASSSTGVQETQYF. Here the CDR3 DNA reads TGTGCCAGTAGCTCTACAGGAGTCCAAGAGACCCAGTACTTC. This chain joins TRBV19 and TRBJ2-5; D is possibly TRBD1 (5 bases). V was clipped by 6 bases and J by 1 base, with 12 bases between them. The germline gives CDR1 LNHDA, CDR2 SQIVND (reference sequence). This CDR3 contains 14 residues.

CDR3 nucleotides: TGCGCCAGCAGCCAAGAAAGAGCCCAGGGCCTATCACCCCTCCACTTT. Protein: CASSQERAQGLSPLHF. This sequence joins TRBV4-3 and TRBJ1-6; a weak D match, TRBD1 (5 bases). The V and J ends lost 0 bases and 10 bases respectively, with 16 bases between them. The CDR3 is made up of 16 amino acids. Germline loops: CDR1 LGHNA, CDR2 YSLEER.

V and J are TRBV7-2 and TRBJ1-1; D might be TRBD1 (6 bases). Trimming stripped 7 bases from V and 3 bases from J, with 18 bases between. The CDR3 is 15 amino acids. CDR1 and CDR2 (germline): SGHTA, FQGNSA. Here the CDR3 reads CASTPFRSGDTEAFF. CDR3 in DNA: TGTGCCAGCACCCCATTTCGCTCAGGGGACACTGAAGCTTTCTTT.

The J gene is TRBJ2-5, the V gene TRBV9, with TRBD1 matching over 9 bases. The CDR3 extends over 14 amino acids. Trimming removed 3 bases from V and 2 bases from J; junction bases left unmatched: 2. Looked up from germline, CDR1 is SGDLS and CDR2 is YYNGEE. This CDR3 reads CASSGDRGQETQYF. CDR3 sequence (DNA): TGTGCCAGCAGCGGTGACAGGGGGCAAGAGACCCAGTACTTC.

V and J are TRBV9 and TRBJ2-3; 10 bases are a match to TRBD2. CDR3 length: 16 residues. V lost 3 bases and J lost 1; bases outside the gene matches: 5. Germline CDR1 reads SGDLS; CDR2 reads YYNGEE. CDR3 DNA sequence: TGTGCCAGCAGCGGAGGAGCGGGGGGGGGCACAGATACGCAGTATTTT. Translating it yields CASSGGAGGGTDTQYF.

V usage is TRBV27 and J usage is TRBJ2-1, with D tentatively TRBD2 (6 bases). The CDR3 loop spans 13 amino acids. The ends were cut back, 7 bases at V and 6 bases at J, with 13 bases in the middle. Germline V gene data show CDR1 as MNHEY and CDR2 as SMNVEV (reference sequence). The CDR3 DNA follows: TGTGCCAGCATGACTAGAGAGCGCAATGAGCAGTTCTTC. Residues: CASMTRERNEQFF.

The J gene is TRBJ1-3, the V gene TRBV10-3, with TRBD1 identical over 8 bases. Unmatched junction bases numbered 5, after V lost 7 bases and J lost 0 bases. Looked up from germline, CDR1 is ENHRY and CDR2 is SYGVKD. The CDR3 spans 15 residues. CDR3 loop: CAITTGTGSGNTIYF. CDR3 DNA: TGTGCCATCACCACCGGGACAGGCTCTGGAAACACCATATATTTT.

J is TRBJ2-2 and V is TRBV4-3; D is ambiguous. The CDR3 has 18 amino acids. The ends were cut back, 4 bases at V and 1 base at J, with 19 bases in the middle. Germline CDR1 reads LGHNA; CDR2 reads YSLEER. CDR3 bases: TGCGCCAGCAGCCCGGAACGCTATCGGGTGAGGAACACCGGGGAGCTGTTTTTT. Translating gives CASSPERYRVRNTGELFF.

The chain links TRBV6-2 or TRBV6-3 to TRBJ2-7; TRBD2 matches 12 bases. The CDR3 spans 16 residues. CDR1 and CDR2 from the germline V gene are MNHEY and SVGEGT. The V and J ends lost 0 bases and 4 bases, in that order; junction bases with no gene match: 4. CDR3 loop: CASSYSKTSGSYEQYF. The CDR3 nucleotides are TGTGCCAGCAGTTACTCGAAGACTAGCGGGAGTTACGAGCAGTACTTC.